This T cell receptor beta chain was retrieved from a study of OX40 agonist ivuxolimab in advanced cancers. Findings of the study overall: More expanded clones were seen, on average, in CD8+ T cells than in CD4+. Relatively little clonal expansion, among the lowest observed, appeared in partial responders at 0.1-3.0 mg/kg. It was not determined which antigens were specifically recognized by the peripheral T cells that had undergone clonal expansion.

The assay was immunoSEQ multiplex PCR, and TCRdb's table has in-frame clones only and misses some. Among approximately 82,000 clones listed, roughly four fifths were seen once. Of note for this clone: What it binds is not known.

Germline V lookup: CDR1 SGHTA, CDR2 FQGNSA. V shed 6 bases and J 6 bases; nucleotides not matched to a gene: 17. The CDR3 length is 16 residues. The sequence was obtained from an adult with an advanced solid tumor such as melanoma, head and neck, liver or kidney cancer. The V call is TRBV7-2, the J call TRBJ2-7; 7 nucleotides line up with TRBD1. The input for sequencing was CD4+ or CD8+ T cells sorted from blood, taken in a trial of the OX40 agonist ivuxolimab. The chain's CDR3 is CASSYNLGGEFLEQYF. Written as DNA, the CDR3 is TGTGCCAGCAGTTATAATTTAGGGGGCGAATTCCTCGAGCAGTACTTC.